Shown below are 19 T cell receptor beta chains from a single sample sequenced in a study of blood T cell repertoires in COVID-19 (dated by TCRdb to about 2020). The library was made by the immunoSEQ multiplex PCR assay. The clones in this table, taken by TCRdb from immuneACCESS, are in-frame only. Not every clone is retained; where verified, under half of the shortfall comes from an unresolved V gene, and the cause of the rest is unknown. Here the sample has about 130,000 clones; about 87% occur a single time. The ten most abundant clones make up about 9.3% of the sample. The specimen was peripheral blood. The receptor source for this set is a man in his forties or fifties with acute or convalescent COVID-19.

V usage is TRBV10-3 and J usage is TRBJ1-3; D call uncertain. Trimming stripped 0 bases from V and 5 bases from J, with 11 bases between. CDR3 length equals 15 residues. Germline values: CDR1 ENHRY, CDR2 SYGVKD. CDR3 sequence (DNA): TGTGCCATCAGTGAGTCCAGGCAGCCTCGAAACACCATATATTTT. This codes for CAISESRQPRNTIYF.

This chain joins TRBV10-3 and TRBJ1-1; D remains ambiguous. This CDR3 comprises 12 residues. The V end was cut by 4 bases, the J end by 5 bases, with 8 bases between. CDR1 and CDR2 (germline): ENHRY, SYGVKD. The CDR3 is CAISGSGTEAFF. DNA of the CDR3: TGTGCCATCAGTGGTTCGGGGACTGAAGCTTTCTTT.

The chain uses TRBV18 and TRBJ1-1, with D possibly being TRBD1 (6 bases). The V gene lost 5 bases and the J gene lost 0 bases, with 10 bases spanning the gap. This CDR3 has 14 amino acids. CDR1 and CDR2 from the germline V gene are KGHSH and LQKENI. CDR3 sequence reads: CASSEQGLNTEAFF. The CDR3 coding sequence is TGTGCCAGCTCAGAACAGGGCTTGAACACTGAAGCTTTCTTT. The whole variable domain, filled in from reference TRBV18 and TRBJ1-1, reads NAGVMQNPRHLVRRRGQEARLRCSPMKGHSHVYWYRQLPEEGLKFMVYLQKENIIDESGMPKERFSAEFPKEGPSILRIQQVVRGDSAAYFCASSEQGLNTEAFFGQGTRLTVV.

The chain recombines TRBV5-1 with TRBJ1-1; 7 bases map to TRBD1. J gave up 8 bases and V 4 bases, and 11 bases lay outside the gene matches. This CDR3 has 14 residues. Germline assignment: CDR1 SGHRS and CDR2 YFSETQ. Here the CDR3 reads CASSLTGDPYEAFF. DNA for the CDR3: TGCGCCAGCAGCCTAACAGGGGATCCATACGAAGCTTTCTTT.

The V call is TRBV19, the J call TRBJ1-1; D unclear. The CDR3 loop spans 13 amino acids. Trimming took off 4 bases at V and 4 bases at J, with 10 bases between the two ends. CDR1 and CDR2 (germline): LNHDA, SQIVND (reference sequence). The CDR3 loop is CASSTTAFTEAFF. In DNA form, the CDR3 reads TGTGCCAGTAGTACAACAGCCTTCACTGAAGCTTTCTTT.

The chain combines TRBV6-5 with TRBJ1-4, with D uncertain. The germline CDR1 and CDR2 sequences are MNHEY and SVGAGI. The CDR3 totals 14 residues. V lost 8 bases to trimming and J lost 0 bases, with 10 bases between them. The CDR3, as DNA: TGTGCCAGCCAGAACCCTGCAACTAATGAAAAACTGTTTTTT. Encoded protein: CASQNPATNEKLFF.

The chain carries TRBV10-1 and TRBJ1-4, with 7 bases identical to TRBD1. This CDR3 contains 15 residues. Per the germline V gene, CDR1 is WNHNN and CDR2 is SYGVQD (reference sequence). The ends lost 0 bases at V and 7 bases at J; junction bases unmatched: 5. The CDR3 loop reads CASSESTGTGEKLFF. The CDR3 DNA is TGCGCCAGCAGTGAGTCGACAGGGACGGGTGAAAAACTGTTTTTT.

The genes are TRBV4-1 and TRBJ1-1, with no clear D. The germline V gene has CDR1 MGHRA and CDR2 YSYEKL. The CDR3 spans 15 residues. V lost 1 base, J lost 3 bases, and 12 bases lay in between. The CDR3 DNA sequence: TGCGCCAGCAGCCAAGGATTCAGATTCTACACTGAAGCTTTCTTT. Translation gives CASSQGFRFYTEAFF.

This chain links TRBV24-1 with TRBJ2-1, with a weak D call TRBD1 (6 bases). Germline CDR1 and CDR2: KGHDR and SFDVKD. CDR3 length: 15 residues. The V and J ends lost 4 bases and 7 bases respectively, with 16 bases between them. CDR3 DNA sequence: TGTGCCACCAGTGACCCCAGGGGCACCATTAATGAGCAGTTCTTC. Its translation is CATSDPRGTINEQFF.

This chain joins TRBV28 and TRBJ1-1; the D gene is possibly TRBD1 (5 bases). The V end lost 6 bases, the J end lost 6 bases, and 17 bases lay between the germline ends. This CDR3 has 14 amino acids. Germline V gene data show CDR1 as MDHEN and CDR2 as SYDVKM. The CDR3 loop reads CASSRNTGSAEAFF. The CDR3 DNA reads TGTGCCAGCAGCCGTAACACAGGTTCTGCTGAAGCTTTCTTT.

The chain uses TRBV30 and TRBJ2-2, with 7 bases lining up with TRBD1. The germline V gene encodes CDR1 GTSNPN and CDR2 SVGIG (reference sequence). With V trimmed by 4 bases and J by 2 bases, 1 base remained unmatched. The CDR3 runs to 13 residues. In DNA form, the CDR3 reads TGTGCCTGGAACAGGGGAAACACCGGGGAGCTGTTTTTT. This gives the protein CAWNRGNTGELFF. Using reference TRBV30 and TRBJ2-2 for the parts outside the CDR3, the full variable domain is SQTIHQWPATLVQPVGSPLSLECTVEGTSNPNLYWYRQAAGRGLQLLFYSVGIGQISSEVPQNLSASRPQDRQFILSSKKLLLSDSGFYLCAWNRGNTGELFFGEGSRLTVL.

This chain links TRBV5-1 with TRBJ1-1, with 10 bases matching TRBD1. The germline CDR1 and CDR2 sequences are SGHRS and YFSETQ. J lost 10 bases, V lost 1 base, and 10 bases had no gene match. CDR3 size: 15 residues. CDR3 bases: TGCGCCAGCAGCTTGTGGGACAGGGGCGGTGATGGAGCTTTCTTT. This translates into CASSLWDRGGDGAFF.

The rearrangement uses TRBV27 and TRBJ1-3, with a tentative D call TRBD1 (6 bases). The CDR3 loop spans 15 amino acids. Per the germline V gene, CDR1 is MNHEY and CDR2 is SMNVEV (reference sequence). V was clipped by 0 bases and J by 4 bases, with 10 bases between them. The CDR3: CASSLSSQGGNTIYF. As DNA, the CDR3 is TGTGCCAGCAGTTTATCAAGCCAGGGGGGAAACACCATATATTTT.

CDR3 nucleotides: TGTGCCAGCAGCTGGCCGGGAGGCGAGCAGTACTTC. Amino acid sequence: CASSWPGGEQYF. The chain has TRBV7-2 and TRBJ2-7, with 7 bases aligning to TRBD2. The CDR3 covers 12 residues. The germline gives CDR1 SGHTA, CDR2 FQGNSA. V was pared by 4 bases and J by 6 bases, with 3 bases of the junction left unmatched.

The chain links TRBV6-5 to TRBJ1-2, with 7 bases that match TRBD1. The V gene's germline CDR1 is MNHEY and CDR2 SVGAGI. Trimming took 2 bases from V and 4 from J; bases not matched to a gene: 7. The CDR3 is made up of 15 amino acids. In DNA, the CDR3 is TGTGCCAGCAGTTACCGTGGCGACAGGGCCTATGGCTACACCTTC. Translated: CASSYRGDRAYGYTF.

The CDR3 loop reads CASRRRDSTSNGYTF. CDR3 nucleotides: TGTGCCAGCAGGCGACGGGACAGTACGTCCAATGGCTACACCTTC. The rearrangement uses TRBV5-6 and TRBJ1-2; 7 positions match TRBD1. V shed 5 bases, J shed 6 bases, and the junction held 13 bases outside the gene matches. Germline CDR1 SGHDT, CDR2 YYEEEE. The CDR3 consists of 15 residues.

The chain uses TRBV20-1 and TRBJ1-2; D remains ambiguous. In germline, CDR1 is DFQATT, CDR2 SNEGSKA (reference sequence). The CDR3 length is 11 residues. The V end was cut by 4 bases, the J end by 2 bases, with 5 bases between. CDR3 DNA sequence: TGCAGTGCTATACAGAACTATGGCTACACCTTC. Protein: CSAIQNYGYTF.

V and J are TRBV5-8 and TRBJ1-5; TRBD1 matches at 7 bases. J lost 0 bases, V lost 4 bases, and 4 bases had no gene match. This CDR3 is built from 15 residues. Germline assignment: CDR1 SGHTS and CDR2 YDEGEE. The CDR3 region is CASSKGQLSNQPQHF. CDR3 bases: TGTGCCAGCAGCAAGGGACAGCTTAGCAATCAGCCCCAGCATTTT.

V usage is TRBV6-5 and J usage is TRBJ1-1, with D possibly TRBD1 on 6 matching bases. Trimming cost V 0 bases and J 2 bases, with 13 bases left between them. Germline-derived CDR1 and CDR2 are MNHEY and SVGAGI. The CDR3 sequence is 16 residues long. CDR3: CASSYSPGTSNTEAFF. Here the CDR3 DNA reads TGTGCCAGCAGTTACTCACCCGGGACATCAAACACTGAAGCTTTCTTT.